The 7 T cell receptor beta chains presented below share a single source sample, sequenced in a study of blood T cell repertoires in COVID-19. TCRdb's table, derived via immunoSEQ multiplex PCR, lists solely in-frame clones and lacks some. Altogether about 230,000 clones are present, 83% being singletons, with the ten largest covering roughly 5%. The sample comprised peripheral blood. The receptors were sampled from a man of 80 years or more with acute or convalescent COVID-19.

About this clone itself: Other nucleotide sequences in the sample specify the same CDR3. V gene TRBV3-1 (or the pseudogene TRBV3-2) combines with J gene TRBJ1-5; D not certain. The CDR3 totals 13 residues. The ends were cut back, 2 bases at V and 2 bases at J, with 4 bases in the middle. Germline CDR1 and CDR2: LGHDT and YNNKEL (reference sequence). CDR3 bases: TGTGCCAGCAGCCAAACAGGCAATCAGCCCCAGCATTTT. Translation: CASSQTGNQPQHF.

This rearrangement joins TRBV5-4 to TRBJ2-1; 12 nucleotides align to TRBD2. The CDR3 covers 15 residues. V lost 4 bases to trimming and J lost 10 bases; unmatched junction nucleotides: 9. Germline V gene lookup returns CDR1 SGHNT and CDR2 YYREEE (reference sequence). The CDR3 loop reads CASSGRLAGEGEQFF. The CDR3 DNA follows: TGTGCCAGCAGCGGACGACTAGCGGGGGAAGGGGAGCAGTTCTTC.

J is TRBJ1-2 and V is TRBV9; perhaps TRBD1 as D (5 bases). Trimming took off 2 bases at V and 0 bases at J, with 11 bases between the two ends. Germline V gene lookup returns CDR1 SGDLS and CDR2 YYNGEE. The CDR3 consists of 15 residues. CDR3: CASSVLAGTNYGYTF. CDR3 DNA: TGTGCCAGCAGCGTCCTGGCAGGGACTAACTATGGCTACACCTTC.

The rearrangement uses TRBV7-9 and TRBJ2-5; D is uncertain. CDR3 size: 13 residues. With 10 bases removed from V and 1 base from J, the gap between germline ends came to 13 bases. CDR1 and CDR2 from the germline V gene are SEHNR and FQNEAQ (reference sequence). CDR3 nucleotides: TGTGCCATCGACCGAGGATCCCAAGAGACCCAGTACTTC. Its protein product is CAIDRGSQETQYF. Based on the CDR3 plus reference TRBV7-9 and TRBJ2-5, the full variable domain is DTGVSQNPRHKITKRGQNVTFRCDPISEHNRLYWYRQTLGQGPEFLTYFQNEAQLEKSRLLSDRFSAERPKGSFSTLEIQRTEQGDSAMYLCAIDRGSQETQYFGPGTRLLVL.

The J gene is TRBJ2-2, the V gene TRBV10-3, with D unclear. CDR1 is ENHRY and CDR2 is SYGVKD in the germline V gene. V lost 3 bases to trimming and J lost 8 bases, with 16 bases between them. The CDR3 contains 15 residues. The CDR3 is CAISDDHRQFGELFF. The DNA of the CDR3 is TGTGCCATCAGTGATGATCACAGACAATTTGGGGAGCTGTTTTTT.

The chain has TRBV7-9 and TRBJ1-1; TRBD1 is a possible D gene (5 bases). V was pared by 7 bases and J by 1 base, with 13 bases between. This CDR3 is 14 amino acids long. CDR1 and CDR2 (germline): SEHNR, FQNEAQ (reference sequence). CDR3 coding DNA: TGTGCCAGCAATCGGGACTTTGGGAACACTGAAGCTTTCTTT. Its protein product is CASNRDFGNTEAFF.

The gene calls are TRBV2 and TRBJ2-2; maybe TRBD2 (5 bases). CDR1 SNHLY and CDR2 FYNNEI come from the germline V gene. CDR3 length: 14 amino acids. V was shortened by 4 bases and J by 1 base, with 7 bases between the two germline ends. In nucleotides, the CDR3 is TGTGCCAGCAGTGCCGGACTGAACACCGGGGAGCTGTTTTTT. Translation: CASSAGLNTGELFF. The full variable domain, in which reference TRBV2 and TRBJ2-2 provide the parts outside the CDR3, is EPEVTQTPSHQVTQMGQEVILRCVPISNHLYFYWYRQILGQKVEFLVSFYNNEISEKSEIFDDQFSVERPDGSNFTLKIRSTKLEDSAMYFCASSAGLNTGELFFGEGSRLTVL.